Below are 2 T cell receptor beta chains sequenced from a single sample in a study of cytomegalovirus exposure and HLA in healthy donors. 60 Vbeta and 13 Jbeta primers were used in PCR. Clones were read by immunoSEQ multiplex PCR, and TCRdb kept only the in-frame ones, dropping some. Among some 120,000 clones listed, about 74% were seen once. Sequenced input: PBMCs. All receptors come from a middle-aged man in good health and CMV-seropositive.

This chain links TRBV21-1 with TRBJ2-7; no DNA check was done on the table's D call, TRBD1. TRBV21-1 constitutes a pseudogene. The CDR3 has 19 residues. This CDR3 reads CASSERGGGARGPSYEQYF. DNA for the CDR3: TGTGCCAGCAGCGAAAGGGGGGGCGGGGCCAGGGGGCCCTCCTACGAGCAGTACTTC.

V gene TRBV10-2 combines with J gene TRBJ2-3; D may be TRBD2 (6 bases). With 4 bases removed from V and 0 bases from J, the gap between germline ends came to 8 bases. The CDR3 length is 14 residues. The germline V gene encodes CDR1 WSHSY and CDR2 SAAADI. CDR3 sequence: CASSGGGSTDTQYF. As DNA, the CDR3 is TGCGCCAGCAGTGGGGGAGGAAGCACAGATACGCAGTATTTT.